These T cell receptor beta chains were read from a single sample in a study of CD8 T cells in ankylosing spondylitis. TCRdb fed the 5' RACE reads into MiXCR, producing one record per CDR3 protein. This table has about 210,000 distinct CDR3 sequences, 7% to 10% appearing once. The sample comprised blood, either unsorted or a sorted T cell fraction (not recorded which). The receptors stem from a female donor with ankylosing spondylitis or in good health (not recorded which). The CDR3 runs from the conserved cysteine through the conserved F or W. D genes are given only for firm matches. The size entry is marked missing in some rows and otherwise reads once, few, many or a size class.

clone_size,v_call,d_call,j_call,cdr3_aa,cdr3_nt
many,TRBV4-1,-,TRBJ2-3,CASSPDGDTQYF,TGCGCCAGCAGTCCCGATGGGGATACGCAGTATTTT
many,TRBV7-9,TRBD1,TRBJ1-1,CASDRTGMNTEAFF,TGTGCCAGCGACCGGACAGGGATGAACACTGAAGCTTTCTTT
-,TRBV11-2,-,TRBJ2-7,CASSLFGLIRDGGYYEQYF,TGTGCCAGCAGCTTATTCGGACTAATCCGGGACGGAGGGTACTACGAGCAGTACTTC
many,TRBV27,-,TRBJ2-7,CASSPSSRIRGYEQYF,TGTGCCAGCAGTCCGTCTAGCAGGATTAGGGGTTACGAGCAGTACTTC
many,TRBV28,TRBD2,TRBJ2-3,CASSPSGRAGDTQYF,TGTGCCAGCAGCCCCAGCGGGAGAGCCGGGGATACGCAGTATTTT
many,TRBV27,-,TRBJ1-2,CASSSGRDIYGYTF,TGTGCCAGCAGTTCGGGCAGGGATATTTATGGCTACACCTTC
many,TRBV30,TRBD1,TRBJ1-2,CASGTGARYGYTF,TGTGCCTCTGGGACAGGGGCGCGCTATGGCTACACCTTC
many,TRBV6-2/TRBV6-3,-,TRBJ2-2,CASVKDYPTGELFF,TGTGCCAGCGTAAAGGACTACCCCACCGGGGAGCTGTTTTTT
many,TRBV29-1,-,TRBJ1-3,CSVERGNTIYF,TGCAGCGTCGAAAGAGGAAACACCATATATTTT
many,TRBV7-2,-,TRBJ2-3,CASSRTPSTDTQYF,TGTGCCAGCAGCAGGACCCCCAGCACAGATACGCAGTATTTT
many,TRBV5-1,-,TRBJ2-3,CASSLALGSGETDTQYF,TGCGCCAGCAGCTTGGCCTTAGGATCCGGCGAGACAGATACGCAGTATTTT
-,TRBV30,-,TRBJ1-4,CAWNQRGQVNEKLFF,TGTGCCTGGAACCAAAGAGGACAAGTAAATGAAAAACTGTTTTTT
many,TRBV6-5,TRBD1,TRBJ1-1,CASRRGLFAFF,TGTGCCAGCAGAAGGGGGCTGTTTGCTTTCTTT
many,TRBV4-3,-,TRBJ1-4,CASSQSPPRSLGGLFF,TGCGCCAGCAGCCAATCCCCGCCAAGGTCCTTAGGGGGACTGTTTTTT
many,TRBV20-1,-,TRBJ1-1,CSASPRTTEAFF,TGCAGTGCTAGTCCCAGGACCACTGAAGCTTTCTTT